Listed below are T cell receptor delta chains from one sample, sequenced in a study of delta chain sequences of gamma delta T cells. TCRdb called clones from the PCR reads again using CATT. This table has 3,000 to 4,000 delta-chain clones, under 80% appearing once. What was sequenced was a tumor sample. The receptors were sampled from a human donor with breast cancer. The CDR3 runs from the conserved cysteine through the conserved F or W. Fields, in order: D gene, V gene, J gene, clone size, CDR3 protein. A D gene is named only where the DNA matches it firmly. Size is stated for part of the rows, as once, few or many counts, or as a class when the clone is expanded.

-	TRDV2	-	-	CSFDIVSREGDRSYTDKLFF
-	TRDV3	TRDJ1	-	CAFRTANLIIGTEHQLIF
-	TRDV3	TRDJ1	-	CSFRTPEIDGMVIF
-	TRDV2	TRDJ1	-	CACDTLSRVADCTYTVILIF
TRDD3	TRDV2	TRDJ1	-	CACDTASRVGDMSYDDILIF
-	TRDV2	TRDJ1	-	CASDSVGVLEDTDDKLIF
-	TRDV2	TRDJ1	-	CSCVTVGVLADTGDKLIF
-	TRDV2	TRDJ1	-	CSCDALWIRWNTLIF
-	TRDV2	TRDJ1	-	CACDTVSRKGERPYTDIFIF
TRDD3	TRDV2	TRDJ3	-	CACDPLGGGFWDTLPMFF
-	TRDV2	TRDJ1	-	CACDTVAREGDGHYTDKLIF
TRDD3	TRDV2	TRDJ1	-	CACDRMGDPDKLIF
TRDD3	TRDV2	TRDJ1	-	CACDPVGEDTEKMIF
TRDD3	TRDV2	TRDJ3	-	CACDKLLGDIDTSWDTRQMFF
-	TRDV2	TRDJ1	-	CAFVIVSREVDRPYTDTLIF
-	TRDV2	TRDJ1	-	CACETVSTDDKLIF
-	TRDV2	TRDJ1	once	CACDTVLGGSCSTDTLIF